The 10 T cell receptor beta chains given below trace back to one sample, sequenced in a study of OX40 agonist ivuxolimab in advanced cancers. Method: immunoSEQ multiplex PCR; TCRdb's copy keeps in-frame clones and lacks some. The repertoire holds 90,000 to 100,000 clones, with roughly nine tenths as singletons. Sample: CD4+ or CD8+ T cells sorted from blood, taken in a trial of the OX40 agonist ivuxolimab. The receptors were gathered from an adult with an advanced solid tumor such as melanoma, head and neck, liver or kidney cancer.

Only one count was recorded for this clone. Other nucleotide sequences from this sample produce the same CDR3. CDR3 coding DNA: TGCGCCAGCAGCCCAGGACAGGGGCAAGAGACCCAGTACTTC. Its translation is CASSPGQGQETQYF. V gene TRBV5-1 combines with J gene TRBJ2-5; 9 nucleotides match TRBD1. CDR1 and CDR2 from the germline V gene are SGHRS and YFSETQ. With V trimmed by 4 bases and J by 2 bases, 3 bases remained unmatched. The CDR3 loop spans 14 amino acids.

The rearrangement links TRBV7-2 to TRBJ2-3; 9 bases are shared with TRBD2. This CDR3 spans 16 amino acids. Germline CDR1 is SGHTA and CDR2 is FQGNSA. V lost 5 bases, J lost 5 bases, and 11 bases stayed unmatched. CDR3 residues: CASSPRRLREGDTQYF. The CDR3 DNA reads TGTGCCAGCAGCCCCCGGAGGCTGCGGGAGGGAGATACGCAGTATTTT.

V and J are TRBV5-1 and TRBJ2-5; no firm D call. The V and J ends lost 0 bases and 1 base respectively, with 10 bases between them. Germline lookup yields CDR1 SGHRS and CDR2 YFSETQ. The CDR3 is 15 residues long. CDR3 residues: CASSLGSSPQETQYF. CDR3 DNA sequence: TGCGCCAGCAGCTTGGGTAGCTCCCCCCAAGAGACCCAGTACTTC.

This clone was counted a single time. The chain uses TRBV21-1 and TRBJ2-3; the table's D call, TRBD2, has no DNA check behind it. TRBV21-1 is deemed a pseudogene. This CDR3 has 20 amino acids. In nucleotides, the CDR3 is TGTGCCAGCAGCACCGCCTCTTTTCCGGGACTAGCGGAAGAGGTGGATACGCAGTATTTT. Protein: CASSTASFPGLAEEVDTQYF.

The chain couples TRBV18 to TRBJ1-1; no firm D call. CDR1 and CDR2 from the germline V gene are KGHSH and LQKENI. The germline V and J ends were trimmed by 0 bases and 5 bases, with 10 bases remaining between them. CDR3 length: 14 residues. The chain's CDR3 is CASSPPREGTEAFF. The CDR3 DNA follows: TGTGCCAGCTCACCACCGAGGGAGGGTACTGAAGCTTTCTTT.

This clone occurred once. The V and J genes are TRBV19 and TRBJ2-1; TRBD1 might be the D (6 bases). Looked up from germline, CDR1 is LNHDA and CDR2 is SQIVND (reference sequence). The CDR3 covers 14 residues. Trimming removed 6 bases at V and 3 bases at J, with 12 bases between. Written as DNA, the CDR3 is TGTGCCAGTAGCCAAGGACAGATCTACAATGAGCAGTTCTTC. This sequence encodes CASSQGQIYNEQFF.

This sequence joins TRBV5-4 and TRBJ1-2; 8 bases are shared with TRBD1. The germline CDR1 and CDR2 sequences are SGHNT and YYREEE (reference sequence). The CDR3 sequence is 15 residues long. With 9 bases clipped from V and 0 bases from J, the junction kept 10 bases outside the gene matches. CDR3 in amino acids: CATHRGGIANYGYTF. The CDR3 nucleotides are TGTGCCACTCACAGGGGGGGGATAGCTAACTATGGCTACACCTTC.

In its sample, this clone was seen many times. The CDR3 DNA follows: TGTGCCAGCAGCTCTTACGGAGCTAACTATGGCTACACCTTC. It translates to CASSSYGANYGYTF. The J gene is TRBJ1-2, the V gene TRBV5-4; D not resolved. Germline CDR1 SGHNT, CDR2 YYREEE (reference sequence). Trimming removed 3 bases from V and 0 bases from J, with 9 bases in between. The CDR3 has 14 amino acids.

This rearrangement joins TRBV4-2 to TRBJ1-2; TRBD1 agrees at 7 bases. With 1 base clipped from V and 6 bases from J, the junction kept 8 bases outside the gene matches. CDR3 length equals 15 residues. The germline V gene encodes CDR1 LGHNA and CDR2 YNFKEQ. The DNA of the CDR3 is TGTGCCAGCAGCCAAGGGCCCGGGACAGCTGATGGCTACACCTTC. Amino acids: CASSQGPGTADGYTF.

This chain's CDR3 is CASSSRELDQPQHF. The CDR3, as DNA: TGTGCCAGCAGCTCCAGGGAGTTGGATCAGCCCCAGCATTTT. The chain uses TRBV16 and TRBJ1-5; possible D gene TRBD1, 5 bases. This CDR3 comprises 14 residues. CDR1 is KGHSY and CDR2 is FQNENV in the germline V gene. Trimming cost V 5 bases and J 5 bases, with 13 bases left between them.